These 6 T cell receptor beta chains came from one sample sequenced in a study of blood T cells in healthy people across ages. The use of a sample-barcoded 5' primer and a J-beta primer mix characterized a second PCR of 7 to 11 cycles. TCRdb processed the 5' RACE reads anew with MiXCR; each CDR3 protein has one entry. The sample lists about 730,000 distinct CDR3 sequences, 43% occurring once. Sample: blood. The source is a woman in her sixties in good health.

This clonotype was seen a few times. V gene TRBV7-2 combines with J gene TRBJ1-1, with D perhaps matching TRBD1 (6 bases). The ends were cut back, 7 bases at V and 2 bases at J, with 17 bases in the middle. The CDR3 runs 15 residues. Germline values: CDR1 SGHTA, CDR2 FQGNSA. CDR3 in DNA: TGTGCCAGCATCTTCAGTGCAGGGGTTAACACTGAAGCTTTCTTT. It codes for CASIFSAGVNTEAFF.

The chain joins TRBV15 to TRBJ1-4; the D is unclear. Trimming cost V 1 base and J 4 bases, with 10 bases left between them. The CDR3 extends over 15 amino acids. In germline, CDR1 is LNHNV, CDR2 YYDKDF (reference sequence). This CDR3 reads CATSRGRALNEKLFF. The CDR3 DNA reads as TGTGCCACCAGCAGAGGCCGGGCCCTTAATGAAAAACTGTTTTTT.

A few counts support this clonotype. In DNA, the CDR3 is TGCGCCAGCAGCTTGGAAACGTTAGGGAACTACAATGAGCAGTTCTTC. Translated, it gives CASSLETLGNYNEQFF. This rearrangement joins TRBV5-1 to TRBJ2-1; D gene unclear. The V gene's germline CDR1 is SGHRS and CDR2 YFSETQ. V was pared by 0 bases and J by 3 bases, with 13 bases between. This CDR3 region has 16 residues.

This clonotype was seen at least ten times. The chain has TRBV12-3 or TRBV12-4 and TRBJ2-7; TRBD1 matches at 9 bases. The length of the CDR3 is 13 residues. V was pared by 7 bases and J by 5 bases, with 6 bases of the junction left unmatched. The CDR3 here is CASKIRDRDEQYF. The DNA of the CDR3 is TGTGCCAGCAAGATCCGGGACAGGGACGAGCAGTACTTC.

The chain combines TRBV9 with TRBJ2-1, with D perhaps TRBD1 (7 bases). The germline CDR1 and CDR2 sequences are SGDLS and YYNGEE. Trimming cost V 0 bases and J 8 bases, with 15 bases left between them. The CDR3 is made up of 15 amino acids. The CDR3 here is CASSVGQGGEYEQFF. The DNA of the CDR3 is TGTGCCAGCAGCGTAGGTCAGGGGGGCGAATATGAGCAGTTCTTC. Supplemented by reference TRBV9 and TRBJ2-1, the full variable domain reads DSGVTQTPKHLITATGQRVTLRCSPRSGDLSVYWYQQSLDQGLQFLIQYYNGEERAKGNILERFSAQQFPDLHSELNLSSLELGDSALYFCASSVGQGGEYEQFFGPGTRLTVL.

The chain couples TRBV24-1 to TRBJ2-7; D call uncertain. The J call may not be correct, given that the DNA end is closer to TRBJ2-5. The CDR3 extends over 15 amino acids. CDR1 is KGHDR, CDR2 SFDVKD, per germline. Here the CDR3 reads CATSDSLKFVETQYF. The DNA for the CDR3 is TGTGCCACCAGTGATTCCCTAAAGTTTGTGGAGACCCAGTACTTC.